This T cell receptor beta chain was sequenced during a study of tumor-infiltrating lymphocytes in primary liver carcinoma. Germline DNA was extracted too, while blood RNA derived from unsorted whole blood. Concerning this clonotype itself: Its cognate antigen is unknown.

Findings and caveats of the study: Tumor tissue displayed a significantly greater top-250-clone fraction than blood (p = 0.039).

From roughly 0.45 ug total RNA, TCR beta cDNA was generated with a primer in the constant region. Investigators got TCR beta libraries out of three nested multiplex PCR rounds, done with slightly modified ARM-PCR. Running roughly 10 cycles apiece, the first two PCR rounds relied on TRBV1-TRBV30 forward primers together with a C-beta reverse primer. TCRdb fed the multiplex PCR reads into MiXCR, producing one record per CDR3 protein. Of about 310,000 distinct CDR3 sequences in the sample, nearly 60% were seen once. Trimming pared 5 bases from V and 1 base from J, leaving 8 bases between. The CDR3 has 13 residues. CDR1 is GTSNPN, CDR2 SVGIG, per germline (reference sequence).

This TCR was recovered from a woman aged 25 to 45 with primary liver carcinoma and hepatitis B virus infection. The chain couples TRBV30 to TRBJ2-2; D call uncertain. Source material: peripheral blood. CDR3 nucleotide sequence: TGTGCCTGGGGTCAGATGAACACCGGGGAGCTGTTTTTT. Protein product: CAWGQMNTGELFF.